Reported below is one T cell receptor beta chain. This CDR3 spans 15 amino acids. Original processing notes: Amplification with reference gene primers provided the estimates of nucleated cell counts. Produced via immunoSEQ multiplex PCR; TCRdb's table is partial and in-frame only. V and J calls and clone size are given by that table; D and trimming were obtained from the DNA. The sample has roughly 250,000 clones; approximately 91% are singletons. The data belong to a study of blood T cell repertoires in COVID-19. Study overall: Samples came from the United States, Italy and Spain, spanning acute and convalescent COVID-19.

Recruitment covered over 20 US areas and drew participants whose ages spanned roughly 18 to 100 years. The rearrangement uses TRBV21-1 and TRBJ2-3; TRBD1 is taken as the D call from the table, unchecked against the DNA. TRBV21-1 corresponds to a pseudogene. Specimen: PBMCs or T cells enriched from blood (not recorded which). This receptor was identified in a woman in her thirties or forties with acute COVID-19. The CDR3 bases are TGTGCCAGCAGCAAAACAGGACAGTTAACAGATACGCAGTATTTT. Its translation is CASSKTGQLTDTQYF.